The clone carrying this TCR beta chain was seen a few times. These data come from a study of identical twins. CDR1 and CDR2 (germline): MNHEY, SVGAGI. This CDR3 spans 16 amino acids. With 0 bases removed from V and 5 bases from J, the gap between germline ends came to 16 bases. Using its own MiXCR run on the 5' RACE reads, TCRdb lists one record per CDR3 protein. Here the sample spans approximately 600,000 distinct CDR3 sequences, around 7.5% being singletons. The data were also submitted as part of a second study, on yellow fever vaccine responses in identical twins.

This rearrangement joins TRBV6-5 to TRBJ2-5; TRBD1 is a possible D gene (7 bases). The TCR was taken from a woman aged 18-29 years in good health. Sequences were obtained from PBMCs. CDR3 amino acids: CASSYSAGGFRETQYF. The CDR3 nucleotides are TGTGCCAGCAGTTACTCGGCAGGGGGGTTCAGGGAGACCCAGTACTTC.